The T cell receptor beta chain under discussion was sequenced for a study of T cell repertoires in cytomegalovirus infection. Study findings and constraints: Within the response measured ex vivo, HLA-C-restricted CMV-specific TCR beta clonotypes were dominant.

TCRdb reprocessed the reads with MiXCR, giving one entry per CDR3 protein. Of some 270,000 distinct CDR3 sequences listed, around 20% were seen once; the top ten hold roughly 20%. This clonotype was found many times. Its target is unknown. The CDR3 runs to 15 residues. Germline V lookup: CDR1 SEHNR, CDR2 FQNEAQ (reference sequence). After removal of 5 bases from V and 4 bases from J, the junction contained 9 bases not matched to a gene. This TCR derives from a human donor in good health (CMV status not recorded). Some clones in this sample may be carry-over from other donors' samples. V gene TRBV7-9 combines with J gene TRBJ2-3, with 7 bases matching TRBD1. The sample in question was cultured PBMCs, obtained from culture after CMV antigen stimulation. CDR3: CASSMRQGSSDTQYF. DNA of the CDR3: TGTGCCAGCAGCATGCGACAGGGTTCTTCAGATACGCAGTATTTT. The whole variable domain, filled in from reference TRBV7-9 and TRBJ2-3, reads DTGVSQNPRHKITKRGQNVTFRCDPISEHNRLYWYRQTLGQGPEFLTYFQNEAQLEKSRLLSDRFSAERPKGSFSTLEIQRTEQGDSAMYLCASSMRQGSSDTQYFGPGTRLTVL.